The next 27 T cell receptor beta chains were all read from a single sample in a study of T cells in Graves' hyperthyroidism and ophthalmopathy. Using RNA transcripts as the source, TCR beta CDR3 regions were amplified. Primed by the HTBI set, a first-round RT-PCR was run on the TCR CDR3. MiXCR, applied by TCRdb to the multiplex PCR reads, yields one record per CDR3 protein. The sample has about 560,000 distinct CDR3 sequences, 16% seen once. Sequenced: blood. The source is a woman aged 18-29 years with Graves' hyperthyroidism.

This clonotype was detected many times. The V gene is TRBV12-3 or TRBV12-4, the J gene TRBJ2-1; 7 bases line up with TRBD2. V shed 8 bases, J shed 5 bases, and the junction held 12 bases outside the gene matches. CDR3 length: 15 residues. For the CDR3, the DNA is TGTGCCAGCGGACGATCTAGCGGCCGAGACAATGAGCAGTTCTTC. The encoded protein is CASGRSSGRDNEQFF.

This clonotype came up many times. The chain has TRBV2 and TRBJ2-1; D is possibly TRBD2 (6 bases). CDR1 is SNHLY and CDR2 is FYNNEI in the germline V gene. The CDR3 contains 12 residues. V shed 9 bases and J shed 3 bases, with 9 bases lying between them. The CDR3 coding sequence is TGTGCCAGTGGGGGGAGCTACAATGAGCAGTTCTTC. This sequence encodes CASGGSYNEQFF.

This clonotype was recorded a few times. This chain connects TRBV4-3 to TRBJ2-1, with 7 bases identical to TRBD1. With V trimmed by 3 bases and J by 7 bases, 12 bases remained unmatched. The CDR3 extends over 16 amino acids. CDR1 and CDR2 (germline): LGHNA, YSLEER. The CDR3 loop is CASSQALRGPENEQFF. DNA for the CDR3: TGCGCCAGCAGCCAGGCATTGAGGGGGCCGGAGAATGAGCAGTTCTTC.

This clonotype was seen a handful of times. The J gene is TRBJ2-1, the V gene TRBV5-1; D may be TRBD1 or TRBD2 (6 bases each). The germline V and J ends were trimmed by 5 bases and 6 bases, with 15 bases remaining between them. The CDR3 contains 14 residues. The germline V gene has CDR1 SGHRS and CDR2 YFSETQ. This CDR3 is CASSWRAGANEQFF. CDR3 coding DNA: TGCGCCAGCAGTTGGAGGGCAGGGGCCAATGAGCAGTTCTTC.

This clonotype occurred a few times. The CDR3 region is CASSPWDRVSGNTIYF. The CDR3 DNA sequence: TGTGCCAGCAGTCCGTGGGACAGAGTCTCTGGAAACACCATATATTTT. J is TRBJ1-3 and V is TRBV12-3 or TRBV12-4; 7 positions match TRBD1. The V gene end was trimmed by 5 bases and the J gene end by 0 bases; junction bases not matched to a gene: 7. This CDR3 comprises 16 residues.

The CDR3 DNA is TGTGCCAGCAGCTTCGGCTCTTTGAACACCGGGGAGCTGTTTTTT. Encoded protein: CASSFGSLNTGELFF. The chain is built from TRBV7-3 and TRBJ2-2, with D unresolved. The CDR3 runs to 15 residues. Per the germline V gene, CDR1 is SGHTA and CDR2 is FQGTGA. Between the trimmed V and J ends, which lost 3 bases and 1 base, there was a span of 9 bases.

This clonotype was found many times. The CDR3 sequence: CASSRRDRGGYGYTF. CDR3 coding DNA: TGTGCCAGCAGCCGACGGGACAGGGGAGGCTATGGCTACACCTTC. The V gene is TRBV13, the J gene TRBJ1-2, with TRBD1 identical over 10 bases. The V and J ends lost 5 bases and 4 bases, in that order; junction bases with no gene match: 7. CDR1 PRHDT and CDR2 FYEKMQ come from the germline V gene (reference sequence). The CDR3 is 15 amino acids.

This clonotype was recorded many times. The chain links TRBV6-1 to TRBJ2-6, with 10 bases fitting TRBD1. V lost 7 bases to trimming and J lost 2 bases; unmatched junction nucleotides: 5. The CDR3 loop spans 16 amino acids. Germline loops: CDR1 MNHNS, CDR2 SASEGT. CDR3 sequence: CASILDRGPGANVLTF. CDR3 DNA: TGTGCCAGCATCCTCGACAGGGGGCCTGGGGCCAACGTCCTGACTTTC.

J is TRBJ1-1 and V is TRBV10-1; D perhaps matches TRBD1 (6 bases). Germline assignment: CDR1 WNHNN and CDR2 SYGVQD (reference sequence). The V gene lost 3 bases and the J gene lost 1 base, with 9 bases spanning the gap. The CDR3 contains 14 residues. CDR3: CASSESGENTEAFF. The CDR3 region has the DNA TGCGCCAGCAGTGAATCAGGGGAGAACACTGAAGCTTTCTTT.

This chain links TRBV11-2 with TRBJ2-1; 7 bases map to TRBD1. CDR1 is SGHAT and CDR2 is FQNNGV in the germline V gene. After removal of 5 bases from V and 3 bases from J, the junction contained 1 base not matched to a gene. The length of the CDR3 is 13 residues. The CDR3 region is CASSGDSYNEQFF. The CDR3 DNA follows: TGTGCCAGCAGCGGGGACAGCTACAATGAGCAGTTCTTC. Variable domain in full (rest from reference TRBV11-2 and TRBJ2-1): EAGVAQSPRYKIIEKRQSVAFWCNPISGHATLYWYQQILGQGPKLLIQFQNNGVVDDSQLPKDRFSAERLKGVDSTLKIQPAKLEDSAVYLCASSGDSYNEQFFGPGTRLTVL.

The chain couples TRBV10-3 to TRBJ2-5; D may be TRBD1 or TRBD2 (7 bases each). Trimming removed 4 bases at V and 5 bases at J, with 11 bases between. Germline V lookup: CDR1 ENHRY, CDR2 SYGVKD. The CDR3 has 13 residues. CDR3 residues: CAISGQGGETQYF. As DNA, the CDR3 is TGTGCCATCAGTGGACAGGGAGGGGAGACCCAGTACTTC.

V and J are TRBV5-1 and TRBJ2-2; 13 bases are shared with TRBD2. Germline trimming cut 3 bases from V and 4 bases from J; bases unmatched to any gene: 3. Germline V gene sequence: CDR1 SGHRS, CDR2 YFSETQ. The CDR3 has 16 amino acids. As DNA, the CDR3 is TGCGCCAGCAGCTCCGGACTAGCGGGAGTCACCGGGGAGCTGTTTTTT. Protein product: CASSSGLAGVTGELFF. Variable domain in full (rest from reference TRBV5-1 and TRBJ2-2): KAGVTQTPRYLIKTRGQQVTLSCSPISGHRSVSWYQQTPGQGLQFLFEYFSETQRNKGNFPGRFSGRQFSNSRSEMNVSTLELGDSALYLCASSSGLAGVTGELFFGEGSRLTVL.

V usage is TRBV12-3 or TRBV12-4 and J usage is TRBJ1-6; tentatively, D is TRBD1 (5 bases). CDR3 length equals 15 residues. Trimming removed 5 bases at V and 4 bases at J, with 12 bases between. The CDR3 region is CASSPGPLYNSPLHF. DNA for the CDR3: TGTGCCAGCAGTCCGGGACCGCTATATAATTCACCCCTCCACTTT.

Many counts were recorded for this clonotype. The rearrangement uses TRBV28 and TRBJ1-2, with D perhaps TRBD1 (5 bases). The CDR3 has 14 amino acids. The V end lost 6 bases, the J end lost 3 bases, and 14 bases lay between the germline ends. Germline CDR1 MDHEN, CDR2 SYDVKM. The CDR3 is CASSSRQRYYGYTF. CDR3 nucleotides: TGTGCCAGCAGCTCAAGACAGCGTTACTATGGCTACACCTTC.

This clonotype showed up just a few times. The chain combines TRBV7-8 with TRBJ2-7; D not certain. Trimming stripped 4 bases from V and 5 bases from J, with 21 bases between. The length of the CDR3 is 16 residues. Per the germline V gene, CDR1 is SGHVS and CDR2 is FQNEAQ. The CDR3 DNA reads as TGTGCCAGCAGCTCTTATCTTAGCAAGTCGTCGCACGAGCAGTACTTC. Protein sequence: CASSSYLSKSSHEQYF.

The sample holds many counts of this clonotype. The V and J genes are TRBV2 and TRBJ1-5; 7 positions match TRBD1. Germline V lookup: CDR1 SNHLY, CDR2 FYNNEI. Germline trimming cut 6 bases from V and 6 bases from J; bases unmatched to any gene: 11. The CDR3 length is 15 residues. For the CDR3, the DNA is TGTGCCAGCAGGGACAGGTTCAGGTCAGGTCAGCCCCAGCATTTT. This translates into CASRDRFRSGQPQHF.

Ten or more counts support this clonotype. The chain employs TRBV20-1 and TRBJ2-3; D possibly matches TRBD1 or TRBD2 (6 bases each). The V gene's germline CDR1 is DFQATT and CDR2 SNEGSKA (reference sequence). V shed 5 bases and J shed 1 base, with 10 bases lying between them. CDR3 length: 13 amino acids. Written as DNA, the CDR3 is TGCAGTGCTTCGGGGGCCGGCACAGATACGCAGTATTTT. This encodes CSASGAGTDTQYF.

V is TRBV4-3 and J is TRBJ1-2, with D unclear. CDR1 and CDR2 from the germline V gene are LGHNA and YSLEER. Deletions cut 0 bases from V and 4 bases from J, with 12 bases between. CDR3 size: 15 residues. CDR3 residues: CASSQEYPPRYGYTF. In nucleotides, the CDR3 is TGCGCCAGCAGCCAAGAGTACCCACCCCGCTATGGCTACACCTTC.

The chain has TRBV5-1 and TRBJ1-4, with TRBD1 as a possible D gene (6 bases). Germline CDR1 reads SGHRS; CDR2 reads YFSETQ. This CDR3 contains 13 residues. The V and J ends lost 4 bases and 12 bases respectively, with 16 bases between them. Here the CDR3 reads CASSLGQRRQLFF. CDR3 nucleotide sequence: TGCGCCAGCAGCCTCGGACAGCGTCGACAACTGTTTTTT.

In regard to this clonotype: Being one base from a much bigger clone, this may be a read error. The chain employs TRBV6-4 and TRBJ1-5, with no clear D. Trimming removed 0 bases from V and 4 bases from J, with 19 bases in between. The CDR3 length is 18 residues. Germline V gene sequence: CDR1 MRHNA, CDR2 SNTAGT. This CDR3 reads CASSDSSRSDVGNQPQHF. CDR3 nucleotide sequence: TGTGCCAGCAGTGACTCGAGTCGCTCGGACGTAGGGAATCAGCCCCAGCATTTT.

This clonotype was observed many times. This sequence joins TRBV6-6 and TRBJ2-5; 7 nucleotides agree with TRBD1. Germline V gene data show CDR1 as MNHNY and CDR2 as SVGAGI (reference sequence). There are 13 residues in the CDR3. V lost 2 bases, J lost 5 bases, and 2 bases stayed unmatched. DNA for the CDR3: TGTGCCAGCAGTTACCAGGGGGTTGAGACCCAGTACTTC. This encodes CASSYQGVETQYF.

This clonotype was counted many times. The chain is built from TRBV11-3 and TRBJ1-1; 7 nucleotides agree with TRBD1. V was clipped by 0 bases and J by 1 base; unmatched bases: 8. This CDR3 is 17 amino acids long. The germline gives CDR1 SGHNT, CDR2 YENEEA. DNA for the CDR3: TGTGCCAGCAGCTTAGATTTGAGCGGGACAGAGAACACTGAAGCTTTCTTT. This gives the protein CASSLDLSGTENTEAFF.

This chain connects TRBV14 to TRBJ1-3, with unresolved D. There are 13 residues in the CDR3. Germline loops: CDR1 SGHDN, CDR2 FVKESK. V was shortened by 6 bases and J by 0 bases, with 6 bases between the two germline ends. The CDR3 loop is CASSTSSGNTIYF. The CDR3 bases are TGTGCCAGCAGTACTTCCTCTGGAAACACCATATATTTT.

This clonotype has only a few counts. In DNA, the CDR3 is TGCAGCGTTCGAGGACTAGAGAACACCGGGGAGCTGTTTTTT. It yields the protein CSVRGLENTGELFF. This chain connects TRBV29-1 to TRBJ2-2, with TRBD2 matching over 7 bases. Germline loops: CDR1 SQVTM, CDR2 ANQGSEA. The CDR3 covers 14 residues. V dropped 5 bases and J dropped 1; count of bases not matched to a gene: 4.

The chain is built from TRBV18 and TRBJ1-2; the match to TRBD1 covers 7 bases. The CDR3 consists of 15 residues. V dropped 2 bases and J dropped 2; count of bases not matched to a gene: 5. Germline V gives CDR1 KGHSH, CDR2 LQKENI. In nucleotides, the CDR3 is TGTGCCAGCTCACCAGGGCCGGGACAGAACTATGGCTACACCTTC. Encoded protein: CASSPGPGQNYGYTF.

This clonotype was observed at least ten times. The chain links TRBV6-1 to TRBJ2-1; D gene uncertain. The CDR3 contains 16 residues. CDR1 is MNHNS and CDR2 is SASEGT in the germline V gene. V gave up 11 bases and J gave up 1 base, with 21 bases separating them. Here the CDR3 reads CAGTGWASSSYNEQFF. DNA for the CDR3: TGTGCCGGCACGGGTTGGGCCAGTTCATCCTACAATGAGCAGTTCTTC.

This clonotype was observed at least ten times. The CDR3 DNA reads TGTGCCAGCAGTTTTCTTAGCGGGACAGGGACAAATCAGCCCCAGCATTTT. Translated, it gives CASSFLSGTGTNQPQHF. The V gene is TRBV12-3 or TRBV12-4, the J gene TRBJ1-5; 9 bases fit TRBD1. J gave up 4 bases and V 3 bases, and 10 bases lay outside the gene matches. This CDR3 is 17 amino acids long.